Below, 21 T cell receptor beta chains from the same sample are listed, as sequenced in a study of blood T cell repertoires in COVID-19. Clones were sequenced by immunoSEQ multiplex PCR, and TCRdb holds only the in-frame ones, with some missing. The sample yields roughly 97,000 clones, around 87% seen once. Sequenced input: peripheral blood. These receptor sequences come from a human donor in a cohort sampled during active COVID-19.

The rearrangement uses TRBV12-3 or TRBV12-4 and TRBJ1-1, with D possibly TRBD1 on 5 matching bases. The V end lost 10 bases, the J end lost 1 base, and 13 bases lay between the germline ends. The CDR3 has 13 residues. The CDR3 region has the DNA TGTGCCACAGCTGGCAGGGCGAACACTGAAGCTTTCTTT. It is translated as CATAGRANTEAFF.

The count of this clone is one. CDR3 loop: CASSPPTSGRSGEQFF. Written as DNA, the CDR3 is TGTGCCAGCTCACCACCCACTAGCGGGAGGTCGGGTGAGCAGTTCTTC. The rearrangement joins TRBV18 to TRBJ2-1; 12 nucleotides match TRBD2. CDR1 and CDR2 (germline): KGHSH, LQKENI. After removal of 0 bases from V and 9 bases from J, the junction contained 6 bases not matched to a gene. This CDR3 has 16 amino acids.

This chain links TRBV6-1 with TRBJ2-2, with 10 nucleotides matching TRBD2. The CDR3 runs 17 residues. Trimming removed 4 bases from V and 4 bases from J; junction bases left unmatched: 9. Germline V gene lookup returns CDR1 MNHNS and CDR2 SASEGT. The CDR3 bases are TGTGCCAGCAGTGCGCGCTATAGCGGGAGGATCACCGGGGAGCTGTTTTTT. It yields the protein CASSARYSGRITGELFF.

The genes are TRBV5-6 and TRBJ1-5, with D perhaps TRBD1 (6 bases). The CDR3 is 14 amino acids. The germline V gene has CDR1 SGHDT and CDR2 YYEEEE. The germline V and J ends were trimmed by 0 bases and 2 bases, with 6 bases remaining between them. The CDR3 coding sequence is TGTGCCAGCAGCTTGGCAGGGGGCAATCAGCCCCAGCATTTT. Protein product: CASSLAGGNQPQHF.

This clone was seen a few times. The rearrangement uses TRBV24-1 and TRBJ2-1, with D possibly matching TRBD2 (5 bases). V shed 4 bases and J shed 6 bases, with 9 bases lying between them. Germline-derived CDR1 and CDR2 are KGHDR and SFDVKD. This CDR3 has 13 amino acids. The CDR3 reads CATSEVEGNEQFF. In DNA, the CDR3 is TGTGCCACCAGTGAAGTAGAGGGCAATGAGCAGTTCTTC.

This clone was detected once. For the CDR3, the DNA is TGTGCCAGCAGTGGGGGACAGGACAATCAGCCCCAGCATTTT. This sequence encodes CASSGGQDNQPQHF. The V gene is TRBV28, the J gene TRBJ1-5; 8 bases fit TRBD1. Germline V gene sequence: CDR1 MDHEN, CDR2 SYDVKM. The V gene end was trimmed by 5 bases and the J gene end by 3 bases; junction bases not matched to a gene: 3. The CDR3 runs to 14 residues.

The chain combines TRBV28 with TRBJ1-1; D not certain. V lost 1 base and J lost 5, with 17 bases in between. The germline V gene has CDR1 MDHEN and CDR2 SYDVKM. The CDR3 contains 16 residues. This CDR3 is CASSLFLKTAGTEAFF. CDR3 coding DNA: TGTGCCAGCAGTTTATTTCTCAAGACCGCGGGGACTGAAGCTTTCTTT.

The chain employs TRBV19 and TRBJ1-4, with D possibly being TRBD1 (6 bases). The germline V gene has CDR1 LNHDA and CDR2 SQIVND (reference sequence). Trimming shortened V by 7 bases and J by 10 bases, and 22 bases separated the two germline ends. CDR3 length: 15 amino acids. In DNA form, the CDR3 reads TGTGCCAGTACCCTTGATCGGGACCGAGGGGGAAAACTGTTTTTT. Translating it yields CASTLDRDRGGKLFF.

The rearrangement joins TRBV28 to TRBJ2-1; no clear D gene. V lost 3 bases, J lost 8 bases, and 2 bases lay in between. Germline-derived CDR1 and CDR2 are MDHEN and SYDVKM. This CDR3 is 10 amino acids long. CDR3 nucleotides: TGTGCCAGCAGTTTCGATGAGCAGTTCTTC. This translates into CASSFDEQFF. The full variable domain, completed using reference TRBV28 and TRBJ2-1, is DVKVTQSSRYLVKRTGEKVFLECVQDMDHENMFWYRQDPGLGLRLIYFSYDVKMKEKGDIPEGYSVSREKKERFSLILESASTNQTSMYLCASSFDEQFFGPGTRLTVL.

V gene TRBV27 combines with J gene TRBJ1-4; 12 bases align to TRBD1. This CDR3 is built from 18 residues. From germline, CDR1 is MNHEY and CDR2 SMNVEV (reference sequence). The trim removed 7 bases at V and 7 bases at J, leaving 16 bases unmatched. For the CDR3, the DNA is TGTGCCAGCACCCATAAATTTGGGACAGGGGGCTGGGGTGAAAAACTGTTTTTT. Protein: CASTHKFGTGGWGEKLFF.

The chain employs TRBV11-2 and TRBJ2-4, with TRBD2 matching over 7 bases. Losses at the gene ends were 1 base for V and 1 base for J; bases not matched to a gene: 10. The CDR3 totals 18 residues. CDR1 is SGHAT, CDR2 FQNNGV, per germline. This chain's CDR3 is CASSLGGVAGVAKNIQYF. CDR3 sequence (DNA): TGTGCCAGCAGCTTAGGGGGTGTGGCGGGAGTTGCCAAAAACATTCAGTACTTC.

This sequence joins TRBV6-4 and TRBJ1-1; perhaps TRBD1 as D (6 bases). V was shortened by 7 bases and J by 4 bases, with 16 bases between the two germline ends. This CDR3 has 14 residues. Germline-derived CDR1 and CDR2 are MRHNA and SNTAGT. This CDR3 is CASTRTAMSTEAFF. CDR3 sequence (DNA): TGTGCCAGCACCCGGACAGCCATGAGCACTGAAGCTTTCTTT.

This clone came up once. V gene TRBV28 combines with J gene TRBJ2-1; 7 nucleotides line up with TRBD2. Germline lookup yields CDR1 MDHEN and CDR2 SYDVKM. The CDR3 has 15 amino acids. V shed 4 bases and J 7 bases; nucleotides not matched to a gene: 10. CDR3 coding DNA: TGTGCCAGCAGTTATCCAGCGGGATGGCGTAATGAGCAGTTCTTC. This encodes CASSYPAGWRNEQFF.

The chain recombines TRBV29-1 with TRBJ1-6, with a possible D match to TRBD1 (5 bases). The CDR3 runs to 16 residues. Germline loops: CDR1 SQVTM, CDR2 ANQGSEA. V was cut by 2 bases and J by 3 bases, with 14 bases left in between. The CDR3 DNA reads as TGCAGCGTTGAACAGGGTGGGGTGAGCTATAATTCACCCCTCCACTTT. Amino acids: CSVEQGGVSYNSPLHF.

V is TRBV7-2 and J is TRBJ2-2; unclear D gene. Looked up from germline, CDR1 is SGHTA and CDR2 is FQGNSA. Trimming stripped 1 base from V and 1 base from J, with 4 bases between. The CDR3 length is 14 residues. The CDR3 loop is CASSLVRNTGELFF. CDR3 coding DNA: TGTGCCAGCAGCTTAGTCAGGAACACCGGGGAGCTGTTTTTT.

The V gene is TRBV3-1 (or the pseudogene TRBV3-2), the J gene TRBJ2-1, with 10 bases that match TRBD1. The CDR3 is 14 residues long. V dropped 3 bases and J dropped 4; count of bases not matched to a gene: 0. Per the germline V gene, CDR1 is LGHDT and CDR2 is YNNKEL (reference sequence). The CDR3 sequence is CASSQGQGYNEQFF. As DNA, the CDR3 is TGTGCCAGCAGCCAGGGACAGGGGTACAATGAGCAGTTCTTC.

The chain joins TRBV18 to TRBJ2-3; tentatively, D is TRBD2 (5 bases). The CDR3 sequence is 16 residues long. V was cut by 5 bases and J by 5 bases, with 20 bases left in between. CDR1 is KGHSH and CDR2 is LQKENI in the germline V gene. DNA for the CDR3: TGTGCCAGCTCAACGACGGACTCCCCGGCGGGAGATACGCAGTATTTT. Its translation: CASSTTDSPAGDTQYF.

Here the CDR3 reads CASSLGQGGTGELFF. The CDR3 DNA is TGTGCCAGCAGCTTAGGACAGGGAGGAACCGGGGAGCTGTTTTTT. The gene calls are TRBV7-3 and TRBJ2-2, with TRBD1 matching over 8 bases. Germline V gives CDR1 SGHTA, CDR2 FQGTGA. Trimming cost V 2 bases and J 5 bases; bases outside gene matches: 4. The CDR3 runs 15 residues.

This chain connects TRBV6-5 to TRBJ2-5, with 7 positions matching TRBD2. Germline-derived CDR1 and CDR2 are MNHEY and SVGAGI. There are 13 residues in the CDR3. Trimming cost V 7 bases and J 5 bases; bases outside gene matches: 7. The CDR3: CASTIGGRETQYF. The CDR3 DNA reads TGTGCCAGCACCATCGGGGGGAGGGAGACCCAGTACTTC.

CDR3 nucleotide sequence: TGTGCCAGCAGTTTGGGGGCAGGTAGCAATCAGCCCCAGCATTTT. Encoded protein: CASSLGAGSNQPQHF. The chain employs TRBV28 and TRBJ1-5, with a weak D call TRBD1 (6 bases). The CDR3 contains 15 residues. Per the germline V gene, CDR1 is MDHEN and CDR2 is SYDVKM. Trimming took off 3 bases at V and 0 bases at J, with 9 bases between the two ends.

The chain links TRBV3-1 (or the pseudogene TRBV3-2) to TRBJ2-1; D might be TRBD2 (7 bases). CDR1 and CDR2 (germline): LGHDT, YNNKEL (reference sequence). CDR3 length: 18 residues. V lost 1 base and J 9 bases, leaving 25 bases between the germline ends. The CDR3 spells CASSQGFGGGSPGVEQFF. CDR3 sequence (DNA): TGTGCCAGCAGCCAAGGCTTCGGGGGCGGGAGCCCCGGGGTTGAGCAGTTCTTC.